This T cell receptor beta chain originates from a study of blood T cell repertoires in COVID-19 (dated by TCRdb to about 2020). Notes on the research overall: Samples covering the acute and convalescent phases of COVID-19 were provided by collaborators in the United States, Italy and Spain. The material from the prospective study consisted of cDNA or gDNA derived from T cells, B-cell-depleted T cells, or PBMCs. The dataset comprised deeply sampled blood TCRbeta repertoires from subjects exposed to, actively infected with, or recovered from COVID-19. The repertoires were released in a freely available public database meant as a resource for research on the immune response to SARS-CoV-2. The samples were drawn from two sources: the first 160 participants of the ongoing ImmuneRACE study, and 950 to 1,500 subjects contributed by 6 global collaborators. Nearly every sample came with metadata listing a de-identified subject ID, COVID-19 status, age in years and sex. HLA class I and class II types, where available, came from metadata supplied by the sample provider rather than from assay-based typing. Overall study results and their limits: How much clinical and demographic metadata was included differed by source and by participant, and the metadata was provided uncurated.

As regards this clone: Its recognized antigen is unknown. Within one base of it there is no much larger clone, and no base qualities were kept.

The immunoSEQ Assay, a bias-controlled multiplex PCR, was used to amplify TCRbeta CDR3 regions from genomic DNA. In the original analysis: The number of nucleated cells in each sample was estimated by amplification of reference gene primers within the assay. To quantify the absolute abundance of each unique TCRbeta CDR3 rearrangement, sequence reads were collapsed and filtered. For each sample, productive Simpson clonality was calculated as the square root of Simpson's diversity index across productive rearrangements. TCRdb stores this immuneACCESS table with in-frame sequences only. Part of the clones is absent; in the studies checked, under half of the shortfall reflects unresolved V genes, and no reason is known for the rest. V and J calls and clone size are copied from that table; D and trimming were computed from the DNA. Recorded for this sample are 240,000 or so clones; 86% of them occurred a single time. The ten largest account for approximately 13% of the sample.

CDR1 and CDR2 are read off the germline V gene as SGHTA and FQGNSA. The trim is 5 bases for V and 5 bases for J, with a gap of 15 bases between the germline ends. The CDR3 has 15 amino acids, counting the end cysteine and phenylalanine. Just the 45-base CDR3 DNA is kept, in frame starting at base 1. Collaborating institutions collected whole blood in K2EDTA tubes following their own protocols. Collaborator samples were shipped for TCRbeta analysis as frozen whole blood, isolated PBMCs, or DNA extracted from either sample type. Sequencing was done on a sample of peripheral blood. Recombination linked TRBV7-2 to TRBJ1-4, and possibly TRBD1, on 5 matching bases. The clonotype originates from an older man with acute or convalescent COVID-19. In nucleotides, the sequence is TGTGCCAGCAGCCGCCCCGGCAGGGTGAATGAAAAACTGTTTTTT. Translated, it reads CASSRPGRVNEKLFF.